The 9 T cell receptor beta chains listed next were all sequenced from one sample in a study of response to subunit inactivated influenza vaccine. TCRdb reprocessed the RT-PCR reads with MiXCR, giving one entry per CDR3 protein. The sample lists 450,000 to 550,000 distinct CDR3 sequences, around 25% seen once, with 1.9% in the top ten. The sample here was CD4+ T cells sorted from PBMCs, taken 5 days after vaccination. The receptors were sampled from a man in his fifties who received an inactivated influenza vaccine.

This CDR3 is CSARELRLVTEFF. DNA of the CDR3: TGCAGTGCTAGAGAGCTGAGACTAGTGACGGAGTTCTTC. The chain joins TRBV20-1 to TRBJ2-1, with D perhaps TRBD2 (6 bases). CDR1 and CDR2 from the germline V gene are DFQATT and SNEGSKA (reference sequence). The CDR3 length is 13 residues. V was trimmed by 0 bases and J by 14 bases, leaving 17 bases between them.

The chain employs TRBV10-3 and TRBJ2-7; TRBD2 aligns across 11 bases. Germline values: CDR1 ENHRY, CDR2 SYGVKD. The CDR3 sequence is 16 residues long. J lost 3 bases, V lost 4 bases, and 8 bases had no gene match. This CDR3 reads CAISAPSGTSGYEQYF. CDR3 bases: TGTGCCATCAGTGCCCCTTCCGGGACTAGCGGCTACGAGCAGTACTTC.

This sequence joins TRBV7-9 and TRBJ2-7, with no clear D. Germline values: CDR1 SEHNR, CDR2 FQNEAQ (reference sequence). V was pared by 1 base and J by 3 bases, with 10 bases between. The CDR3 covers 14 residues. This CDR3 reads CASSLGQSGYEQYF. CDR3 nucleotide sequence: TGTGCCAGCAGCTTAGGGCAGTCCGGCTACGAGCAGTACTTC.

The rearrangement uses TRBV5-1 and TRBJ2-1; D unclear. CDR1 is SGHRS, CDR2 YFSETQ, per germline. V lost 8 bases to trimming and J lost 0 bases, with 12 bases between them. The CDR3 has 14 residues. This CDR3 is CASRTQGSYNEQFF. The CDR3 nucleotides read TGCGCCAGTAGAACACAAGGCTCCTACAATGAGCAGTTCTTC.

This chain joins TRBV30 and TRBJ2-7, with TRBD1 as a possible D gene (6 bases). The CDR3 runs 13 residues. CDR1 is GTSNPN, CDR2 SVGIG, per germline (reference sequence). Trimming pared 5 bases from V and 2 bases from J, leaving 13 bases between. DNA for the CDR3: TGTGCCTGGGCCCGACAGGACACCTACGAGCAGTACTTC. It yields the protein CAWARQDTYEQYF.

This clonotype was found a few times. V usage is TRBV7-2 and J usage is TRBJ2-7; D not resolved. This CDR3 is 15 amino acids long. V was clipped by 2 bases and J by 6 bases, with 17 bases between them. From germline, CDR1 is SGHTA and CDR2 FQGNSA. For the CDR3, the DNA is TGTGCCAGCAGCTTATCGCCTGCTACCCCGCGCGAGCAGTACTTC. Encoded protein: CASSLSPATPREQYF.

The V and J genes are TRBV29-1 and TRBJ2-2; D unresolved. Germline CDR1 reads SQVTM; CDR2 reads ANQGSEA. The germline V and J ends were trimmed by 4 bases and 4 bases, with 7 bases remaining between them. The CDR3 extends over 12 amino acids. The CDR3 DNA is TGCAGCGTTGGTGAGATCACCGGGGAGCTGTTTTTT. The encoded protein is CSVGEITGELFF.

V and J are TRBV7-3 and TRBJ2-7; D is possibly TRBD2 (7 bases). With 1 base removed from V and 2 bases from J, the gap between germline ends came to 12 bases. The germline V gene has CDR1 SGHTA and CDR2 FQGTGA. CDR3 size: 15 residues. The CDR3 loop is CASSLSGGSTYEQYF. The DNA for the CDR3 is TGTGCCAGCAGCTTAAGCGGGGGCTCCACCTACGAGCAGTACTTC. Full variable domain (remainder filled in from reference TRBV7-3 and TRBJ2-7): GAGVSQTPSNKVTEKGKYVELRCDPISGHTALYWYRQSLGQGPEFLIYFQGTGAADDSGLPNDRFFAVRPEGSVSTLKIQRTERGDSAVYLCASSLSGGSTYEQYFGPGTRLTVT.

The sample holds a few counts of this clonotype. The chain combines TRBV11-1 with TRBJ2-5; D gene uncertain. The CDR3 covers 14 residues. Germline CDR1 and CDR2: SGHAT and FQDESV (reference sequence). Trimming took off 0 bases at V and 5 bases at J, with 10 bases between the two ends. CDR3 bases: TGTGCCAGCAGCTTAGCGAGGTGGCAGGAGACCCAGTACTTC. Translating it yields CASSLARWQETQYF. Combining the CDR3 with reference TRBV11-1 and TRBJ2-5 gives the whole variable domain EAEVAQSPRYKITEKSQAVAFWCDPISGHATLYWYRQILGQGPELLVQFQDESVVDDSQLPKDRFSAERLKGVDSTLKIQPAELGDSAMYLCASSLARWQETQYFGPGTRLLVL.